A selection of T cell receptor beta chains follows, all from one sample in a study of T cell repertoires in cytomegalovirus infection. A single record per CDR3 protein comes from TCRdb applying MiXCR to the reads. The sample shows around 120,000 distinct CDR3 sequences, approximately 8.8% of them seen only once. Sequenced: PBMCs. All receptors come from a human donor in good health (CMV status not recorded). Some clones in this sample may be carry-over from other donors' samples. CDR3s include the opening cysteine and the closing phenylalanine or tryptophan. Each record gives: V gene, D gene, J gene, clone size, CDR3 length, CDR3 protein, CDR3 DNA. D genes are given only for firm matches. Size is stated for part of the rows, as once, few or many counts, or as a class when the clone is expanded.

TRBV5-1	.	TRBJ2-3	.	14	CASSFSGTTDTQYF	TGCGCCAGCAGCTTTTCAGGGACCACAGATACGCAGTATTTT
TRBV28	.	TRBJ1-6	many	13	CASSFRGNSPLHF	TGTGCCAGCAGTTTCAGGGGTAATTCACCCCTCCACTTT
TRBV4-2	.	TRBJ1-1	few	15	CASSQVNRVNTEAFF	TGTGCCAGCAGCCAAGTAAACAGGGTAAACACTGAAGCTTTCTTT
TRBV28	.	TRBJ1-2	many	15	CASSPHGRDNYGYTF	TGTGCCAGCAGCCCACATGGCAGGGATAACTATGGCTACACCTTC
TRBV14	TRBD1	TRBJ2-3	many	16	CASSQDRDRILDTQYF	TGTGCCAGCAGCCAAGACCGGGACAGAATTCTTGATACGCAGTATTTT
TRBV6-1	.	TRBJ2-6	few	17	CASSPRFTGNGANVLTF	TGTGCCAGCAGCCCTAGATTTACAGGGAATGGGGCCAACGTCCTGACTTTC
TRBV28	TRBD2	TRBJ2-1	many	14	CASEDGGVWNEQFF	TGTGCCAGTGAGGACGGGGGGGTGTGGAATGAGCAGTTCTTC
TRBV14	.	TRBJ1-1	few	15	CASSALQGGNTEAFF	TGTGCCAGCAGCGCATTACAGGGAGGAAACACTGAAGCTTTCTTT
TRBV5-5	TRBD1	TRBJ1-1	many	17	CASSVGTGVFMNTEAFF	TGTGCCAGCAGCGTGGGGACAGGGGTTTTCATGAACACTGAAGCTTTCTTT
TRBV20-1	.	TRBJ1-6	few	15	CSARDPGGEYSPLHF	TGCAGTGCTAGAGATCCCGGTGGGGAATATTCACCCCTCCACTTT
TRBV28	.	TRBJ2-7	few	13	CASSLGQHYEQYF	TGTGCCAGCAGTTTAGGACAGCACTACGAGCAGTACTTC
TRBV12-3/TRBV12-4	TRBD2	TRBJ2-1	many	14	CASSSTSGVNEQFF	TGTGCCAGCAGTTCGACTAGCGGGGTAAATGAGCAGTTCTTC
TRBV6-1	TRBD1	TRBJ2-7	many	13	CASSARTGVEQYF	TGTGCCAGCAGTGCCCGGACAGGGGTCGAGCAGTACTTC
TRBV7-2	.	TRBJ1-5	many	15	CASSSDRVSNQPQHF	TGTGCCAGCAGCTCGGATCGGGTTAGCAATCAGCCCCAGCATTTT
TRBV7-2	TRBD2	TRBJ2-5	.	15	CASSLDSGARETQYF	TGTGCCAGCAGCTTAGATAGCGGGGCTCGCGAGACCCAGTACTTC
TRBV7-3	.	TRBJ2-1	few	14	CASSLMGGGNEQFF	TGTGCCAGCAGCTTAATGGGGGGAGGTAATGAGCAGTTCTTC
TRBV20-1	.	TRBJ2-1	many	13	CSAREGGWFEQFF	TGCAGTGCTAGAGAGGGGGGATGGTTTGAGCAGTTCTTC
TRBV4-1	.	TRBJ2-7	few	14	CASSRPAALYEQYF	TGCGCCAGCAGCCGTCCGGCGGCGCTATACGAGCAGTACTTC
TRBV10-2	TRBD1	TRBJ1-2	many	14	CASSEQTGYYGYTF	TGCGCCAGCAGTGAGCAGACAGGGTACTATGGCTACACCTTC
TRBV4-2	.	TRBJ2-2	few	16	CASSLDRASGTGELFF	TGTGCCAGCAGCCTAGACCGGGCGTCGGGGACCGGGGAGCTGTTTTTT
TRBV28	.	TRBJ1-5	many	14	CASGEISSNQPQHF	TGTGCCAGCGGCGAGATCTCTAGCAATCAGCCCCAGCATTTT
TRBV5-1	TRBD2	TRBJ2-3	.	16	CASSSTSGGQTDTQYF	TGCGCCAGCTCTTCGACTAGCGGGGGACAAACAGATACGCAGTATTTT
TRBV7-9	TRBD2	TRBJ2-1	many	16	CASSLGPSGGYNEQFF	TGTGCCAGCAGCTTAGGCCCTAGCGGGGGATACAATGAGCAGTTCTTC
TRBV28	TRBD1	TRBJ1-2	.	14	CANSNRGLNYGYTF	TGTGCCAACTCAAACAGGGGGCTGAACTATGGCTACACCTTC
TRBV12-3/TRBV12-4	TRBD1	TRBJ2-7	many	15	CASSPRGTGEDEQYF	TGTGCCAGCAGCCCCCGTGGGACAGGGGAGGACGAGCAGTACTTC
TRBV18	.	TRBJ1-2	many	13	CASSPSQGPQNTF	TGTGCCAGCTCACCTTCGCAGGGGCCCCAGAACACCTTC
TRBV7-2	TRBD2	TRBJ2-3	many	16	CASSLRLAGGADTQYF	TGTGCCAGCAGTTTGAGACTAGCGGGGGGCGCAGATACGCAGTATTTT
TRBV7-8	TRBD2	TRBJ2-3	many	16	CASSSLGAGGTDTQYF	TGTGCCAGCAGCTCCCTAGGGGCGGGGGGAACAGATACGCAGTATTTT
TRBV11-2	.	TRBJ2-3	.	14	CASTPPTSTDTQYF	TGTGCCAGCACCCCACCCACTAGCACAGATACGCAGTATTTT
TRBV3-1	.	TRBJ1-1	.	15	CASNPLGRGNTEAFF	TGTGCCAGCAACCCCCTGGGCAGAGGGAACACTGAAGCTTTCTTT
TRBV13	.	TRBJ1-1	many	14	CASSLNTEGTEAFF	TGTGCCAGCAGCTTAAATACGGAGGGGACTGAAGCTTTCTTT
TRBV6-6	TRBD2	TRBJ2-2	many	16	CASSYRTGGTTGELFF	TGTGCCAGCAGTTACCGTACCGGGGGGACGACCGGGGAGCTGTTTTTT
TRBV2	TRBD2	TRBJ2-1	few	16	CASSEAKRGGEDEQFF	TGTGCCAGCAGTGAAGCGAAACGGGGGGGGGAGGATGAGCAGTTCTTC
TRBV28	.	TRBJ2-7	.	13	CAIRGGSSYEQYF	TGTGCCATCCGAGGGGGGAGCTCCTACGAGCAGTACTTC
TRBV6-5	TRBD1	TRBJ2-7	many	15	CASSSPGQGIYEQYF	TGTGCCAGCAGTTCTCCGGGACAGGGAATTTACGAGCAGTACTTC
TRBV7-8	TRBD2	TRBJ2-5	many	13	CAGSAGGQETQYF	TGTGCCGGGTCAGCGGGGGGACAAGAGACCCAGTACTTC
TRBV15	.	TRBJ2-5	.	14	CATSRDTGEETQYF	TGTGCCACCAGCAGAGATACGGGGGAAGAGACCCAGTACTTC
TRBV7-2	TRBD2	TRBJ2-3	medium-sized	18	CASSLTSGGALMADTQYF	TGTGCCAGCAGCCTAACTAGCGGGGGCGCGCTAATGGCAGATACGCAGTATTTT
TRBV12-3/TRBV12-4	TRBD1	TRBJ1-1	many	14	CASTETGRVTEAFF	TGTGCCAGCACCGAGACAGGGCGGGTCACTGAAGCTTTCTTT
TRBV18	.	TRBJ1-5	.	14	CASSPEQGFQPQHF	TGTGCCAGCTCACCGGAACAGGGATTTCAGCCCCAGCATTTT
TRBV4-1	.	TRBJ1-2	many	14	CASSQERELYGYTF	TGCGCCAGCAGCCAAGAGAGGGAACTCTATGGCTACACCTTC
TRBV18	TRBD1	TRBJ1-2	.	15	CASSSGQGDLYGYTF	TGTGCCAGCTCATCAGGGCAGGGGGACCTCTATGGCTACACCTTC
TRBV5-5	TRBD1	TRBJ1-2	many	15	CASSLTPGQFYGYTF	TGTGCCAGCAGCTTGACACCGGGACAGTTCTATGGCTACACCTTC
TRBV11-2	.	TRBJ2-3	many	14	CASSSGSPTDTQYF	TGTGCCAGCAGCTCAGGTTCGCCCACAGATACGCAGTATTTT